The T cell receptor beta chain under discussion was sequenced for a study of T cell repertoires in cytomegalovirus infection. Germline CDR1 reads LGHNA; CDR2 reads YSLEER. Trimming cost V 1 base and J 6 bases; bases outside gene matches: 10. CDR3 size: 16 residues. TCRdb re-called the reads through MiXCR, storing one row per CDR3 protein. The sample includes roughly 120,000 distinct CDR3 sequences, about 31% seen only once; the top ten take 58%. On this clonotype itself: As yet, its antigen is unknown.

Sequencing was performed on CD8+ T cells from cultured PBMCs, taken from culture after CMV antigen stimulation. The sequence was collected from a human donor in good health (CMV status not recorded). Some clones in this sample may be carry-over from other donors' samples. The chain couples TRBV4-3 to TRBJ1-2; the match to TRBD1 covers 8 bases. In nucleotides, the CDR3 is TGCGCCAGCAGCCAAGTCTCCCCGGGACAGGATCATGGCTACACCTTC. Translating gives CASSQVSPGQDHGYTF.